The source of this T cell receptor (beta chain) is a study of CD8 T cells in ankylosing spondylitis. General observations from the study: Ankylosing spondylitis blood appeared to carry a characteristic TCR beta motif of under ten highly homologous variants. Researchers report that disease-linked clones proved CD8+ and relatively rare in peripheral blood.

TCRdb fed the 5' RACE reads into MiXCR, producing one record per CDR3 protein. In the table there are 30,000 to 45,000 distinct CDR3 sequences, over 9% of which are singletons. This clonotype came up many times. Its cognate antigen is unknown. CDR3 length equals 16 residues. CDR1 is SQVTM and CDR2 is ANQGSEA in the germline V gene. V gave up 4 bases and J gave up 4 bases; unmatched junction bases: 11. This chain joins TRBV29-1 and TRBJ1-1; TRBD1 matches 11 bases. Sequencing input: blood, either unsorted or a sorted T cell fraction (not recorded which). The TCR sequence derives from a male donor with ankylosing spondylitis or in good health (not recorded which). The DNA for the CDR3 is TGCAGCGTTGTATCGGGGGTGGGACAGGGGGGCACTGAAGCTTTCTTT. Its protein is CSVVSGVGQGGTEAFF.